This T cell receptor (beta chain) emerged from a study of blood T cell repertoires in COVID-19. Germline-derived CDR1 and CDR2 are SGHTS and YDEGEE. The CDR3 has 13 residues. With V trimmed by 0 bases and J by 6 bases, 0 bases remained unmatched. The table came from immunoSEQ multiplex PCR; TCRdb's copy has only in-frame clones and leaves some out. The sample lists about 190,000 clones; 70% to 80% were seen once. The chain combines TRBV5-8 with TRBJ2-4; 7 nucleotides line up with TRBD1. This TCR derives from a woman aged 45-59 years with acute or convalescent COVID-19. Sequencing input: peripheral blood. CDR3 coding DNA: TGTGCCAGCAGCTTGGACAGGGGAAACATTCAGTACTTC. This encodes CASSLDRGNIQYF.